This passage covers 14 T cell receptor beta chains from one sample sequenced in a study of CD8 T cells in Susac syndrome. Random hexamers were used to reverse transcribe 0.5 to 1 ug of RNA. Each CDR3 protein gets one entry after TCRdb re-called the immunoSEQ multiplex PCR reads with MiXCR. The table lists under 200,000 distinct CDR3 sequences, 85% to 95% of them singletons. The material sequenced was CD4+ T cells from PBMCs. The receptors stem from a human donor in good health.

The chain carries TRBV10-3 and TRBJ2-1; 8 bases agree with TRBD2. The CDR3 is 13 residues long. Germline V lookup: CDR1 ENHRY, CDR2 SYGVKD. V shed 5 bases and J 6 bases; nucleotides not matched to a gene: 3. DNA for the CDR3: TGTGCCATCAGTCCGGGACTAGGCAATGAGCAGTTCTTC. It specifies CAISPGLGNEQFF.

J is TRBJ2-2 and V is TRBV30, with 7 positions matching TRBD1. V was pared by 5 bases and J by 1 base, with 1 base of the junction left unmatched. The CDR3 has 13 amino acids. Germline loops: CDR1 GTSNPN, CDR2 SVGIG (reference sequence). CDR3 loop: CAWDRVNTGELFF. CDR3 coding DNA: TGTGCCTGGGACAGGGTGAACACCGGGGAGCTGTTTTTT.

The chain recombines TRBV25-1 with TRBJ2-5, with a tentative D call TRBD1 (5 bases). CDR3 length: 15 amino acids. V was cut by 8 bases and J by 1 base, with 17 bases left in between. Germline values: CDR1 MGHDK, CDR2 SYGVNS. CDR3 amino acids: CASSSSRQFQETQYF. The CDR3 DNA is TGTGCCAGCTCATCATCGCGACAGTTCCAAGAGACCCAGTACTTC.

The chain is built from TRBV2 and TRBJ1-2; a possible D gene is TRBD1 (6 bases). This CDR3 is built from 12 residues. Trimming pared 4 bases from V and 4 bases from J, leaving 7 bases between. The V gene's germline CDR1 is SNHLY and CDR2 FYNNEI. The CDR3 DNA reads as TGTGCCAGCAGTGGACAGGTCTATGGCTACACCTTC. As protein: CASSGQVYGYTF.

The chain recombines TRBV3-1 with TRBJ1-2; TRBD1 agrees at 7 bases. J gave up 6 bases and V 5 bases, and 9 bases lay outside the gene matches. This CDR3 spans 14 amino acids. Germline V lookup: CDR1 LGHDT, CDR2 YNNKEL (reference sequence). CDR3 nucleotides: TGTGCCAGCAGCGGACAGGAAGGAGTCGATGGCTACACCTTC. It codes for CASSGQEGVDGYTF.

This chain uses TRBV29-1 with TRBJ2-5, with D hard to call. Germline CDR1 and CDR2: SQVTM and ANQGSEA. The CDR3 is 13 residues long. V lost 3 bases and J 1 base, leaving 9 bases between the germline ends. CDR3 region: CSVEHTIQETQYF. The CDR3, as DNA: TGCAGCGTTGAGCACACCATCCAAGAGACCCAGTACTTC.

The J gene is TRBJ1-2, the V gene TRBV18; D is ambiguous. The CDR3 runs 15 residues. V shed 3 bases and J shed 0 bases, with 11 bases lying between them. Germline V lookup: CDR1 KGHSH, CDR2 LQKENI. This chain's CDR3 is CASSPSTDSNYGYTF. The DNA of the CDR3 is TGTGCCAGCTCACCTTCAACAGACTCTAACTATGGCTACACCTTC. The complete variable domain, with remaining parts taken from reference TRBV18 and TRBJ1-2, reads NAGVMQNPRHLVRRRGQEARLRCSPMKGHSHVYWYRQLPEEGLKFMVYLQKENIIDESGMPKERFSAEFPKEGPSILRIQQVVRGDSAAYFCASSPSTDSNYGYTFGSGTRLTVV.

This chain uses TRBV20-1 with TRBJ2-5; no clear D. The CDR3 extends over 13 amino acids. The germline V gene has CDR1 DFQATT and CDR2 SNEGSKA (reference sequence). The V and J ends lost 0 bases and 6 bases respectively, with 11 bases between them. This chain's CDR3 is CSARDAFLKTQYF. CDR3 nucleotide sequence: TGCAGTGCTAGAGATGCATTCCTGAAGACCCAGTACTTC.

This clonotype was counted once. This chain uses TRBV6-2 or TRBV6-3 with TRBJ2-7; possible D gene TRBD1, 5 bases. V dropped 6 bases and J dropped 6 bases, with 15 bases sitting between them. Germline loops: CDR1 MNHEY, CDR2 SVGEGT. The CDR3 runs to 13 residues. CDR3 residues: CASSPLRASEQYV. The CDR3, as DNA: TGTGCCAGCAGCCCCCTCAGGGCTAGCGAGCAGTACGTC.

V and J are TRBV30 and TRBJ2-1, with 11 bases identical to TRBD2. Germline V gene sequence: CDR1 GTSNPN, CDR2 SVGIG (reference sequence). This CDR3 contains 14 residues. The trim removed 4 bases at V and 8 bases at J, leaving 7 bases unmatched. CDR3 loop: CAWTLLAGDDEQFF. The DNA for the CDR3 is TGTGCCTGGACATTACTAGCGGGAGACGATGAGCAGTTCTTC.

CDR3 sequence (DNA): TGTGCCAGCAGCGCGGTCCGACAGGGAGCGAACACTGAAGCTTTCTTT. This gives the protein CASSAVRQGANTEAFF. The chain is built from TRBV11-3 and TRBJ1-1; 7 positions match TRBD1. V dropped 5 bases and J dropped 1; count of bases not matched to a gene: 10. The CDR3 spans 16 residues. Germline CDR1 SGHNT, CDR2 YENEEA. Combining the CDR3 with reference TRBV11-3 and TRBJ1-1 gives the whole variable domain EAGVVQSPRYKIIEKKQPVAFWCNPISGHNTLYWYLQNLGQGPELLIRYENEEAVDDSQLPKDRFSAERLKGVDSTLKIQPAELGDSAVYLCASSAVRQGANTEAFFGQGTRLTVV.

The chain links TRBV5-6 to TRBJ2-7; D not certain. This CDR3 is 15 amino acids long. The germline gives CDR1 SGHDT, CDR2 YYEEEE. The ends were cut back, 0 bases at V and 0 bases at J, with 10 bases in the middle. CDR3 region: CASSLVVRSSYEQYF. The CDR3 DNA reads TGTGCCAGCAGCTTGGTGGTAAGGAGCTCCTACGAGCAGTACTTC.

The CDR3 loop reads CASSLAISGNTIYF. DNA of the CDR3: TGTGCCAGCAGCTTAGCCATCTCTGGAAACACCATATATTTT. This chain connects TRBV7-9 to TRBJ1-3, with no clear D. The CDR3 spans 14 residues. Trimming pared 0 bases from V and 0 bases from J, leaving 3 bases between. Germline lookup yields CDR1 SEHNR and CDR2 FQNEAQ (reference sequence).

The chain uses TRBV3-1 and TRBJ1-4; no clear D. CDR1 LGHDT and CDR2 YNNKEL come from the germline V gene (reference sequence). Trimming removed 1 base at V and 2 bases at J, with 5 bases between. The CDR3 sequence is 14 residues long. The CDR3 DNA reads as TGTGCCAGCAGCCAAGGATCCACTAATGAAAAACTGTTTTTT. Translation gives CASSQGSTNEKLFF. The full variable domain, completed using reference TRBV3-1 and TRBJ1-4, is DTAVSQTPKYLVTQMGNDKSIKCEQNLGHDTMYWYKQDSKKFLKIMFSYNNKELIINETVPNRFSPKSPDKAHLNLHINSLELGDSAVYFCASSQGSTNEKLFFGSGTQLSVL.